The 25 T cell receptor beta chains in this list originate from one sample, sequenced in a study of cytomegalovirus exposure and HLA in healthy donors. The PCR employed 60 Vbeta primers together with 13 Jbeta primers. Measured with immunoSEQ multiplex PCR; TCRdb has only the in-frame clones, and not every one. Here the sample spans about 170,000 clones, over 70% being singletons. The sample was PBMCs. All receptors derive from a female donor in good health and CMV-seronegative.

The chain couples TRBV11-2 to TRBJ2-7, with 10 bases identical to TRBD2. The CDR3 is 16 residues long. With 0 bases clipped from V and 7 bases from J, the junction kept 9 bases outside the gene matches. In germline, CDR1 is SGHAT, CDR2 FQNNGV. In nucleotides, the CDR3 is TGTGCCAGCAGCTTAGACCACCGACTAGCGGGTGGGGAGCAGTACTTC. It codes for CASSLDHRLAGGEQYF. The full variable domain, rest sourced from reference TRBV11-2 and TRBJ2-7, is EAGVAQSPRYKIIEKRQSVAFWCNPISGHATLYWYQQILGQGPKLLIQFQNNGVVDDSQLPKDRFSAERLKGVDSTLKIQPAKLEDSAVYLCASSLDHRLAGGEQYFGPGTRLTVT.

CDR3 residues: CASSLDGDRWEKLFF. For the CDR3, the DNA is TGCGCCAGCAGCTTAGACGGGGACAGGTGGGAAAAACTGTTTTTT. The rearrangement links TRBV5-1 to TRBJ1-4, with 8 bases aligning to TRBD1. The germline gives CDR1 SGHRS, CDR2 YFSETQ. V lost 2 bases to trimming and J lost 8 bases; unmatched junction nucleotides: 8. The CDR3 extends over 15 amino acids.

There are a few counts of this clone. The chain is built from TRBV20-1 and TRBJ2-5; D call uncertain. Germline V gives CDR1 DFQATT, CDR2 SNEGSKA (reference sequence). V was pared by 4 bases and J by 5 bases, with 2 bases between. The CDR3 is 9 residues long. The CDR3 DNA follows: TGCAGTGCTACGGAGACCCAGTACTTC. Protein: CSATETQYF.

The chain carries TRBV7-2 and TRBJ2-7; a weak D match, TRBD1 (6 bases). Trimming removed 1 base from V and 3 bases from J, with 10 bases in between. The CDR3 loop spans 14 amino acids. CDR1 SGHTA and CDR2 FQGNSA come from the germline V gene. CDR3 amino acids: CASSLDVTGYEQYF. As DNA, the CDR3 is TGTGCCAGCAGCTTAGATGTGACAGGCTACGAGCAGTACTTC.

V and J are TRBV11-3 and TRBJ2-2, with 11 bases that match TRBD2. In germline, CDR1 is SGHNT, CDR2 YENEEA. CDR3 length: 17 amino acids. J was trimmed by 3 bases and V by 1 base; bases with no gene match: 4. The CDR3 is CASSLASLAGDTGELFF. The CDR3 coding sequence is TGTGCCAGCAGCTTAGCATCACTAGCGGGAGACACCGGGGAGCTGTTTTTT.

V and J are TRBV29-1 and TRBJ1-1; D uncertain. This CDR3 region has 14 residues. V lost 6 bases, J lost 7 bases, and 21 bases lay in between. Germline V gene data show CDR1 as SQVTM and CDR2 as ANQGSEA. CDR3 region: CSVESGWADGEAFF. CDR3 DNA: TGCAGCGTCGAGTCGGGGTGGGCGGACGGTGAAGCTTTCTTT.

The chain employs TRBV14 and TRBJ2-1; TRBD2 matches 13 bases. The CDR3 is 20 amino acids. V lost 3 bases to trimming and J lost 0 bases; unmatched junction nucleotides: 11. Germline V gene lookup returns CDR1 SGHDN and CDR2 FVKESK. CDR3 nucleotides: TGTGCCAGCAGCCAGAGGACTAGCGGGAGTCTGACAGGCTCCTACAATGAGCAGTTCTTC. Amino acids: CASSQRTSGSLTGSYNEQFF.

J is TRBJ2-7 and V is TRBV7-2, with TRBD2 as a possible D gene (5 bases). The germline V and J ends were trimmed by 5 bases and 3 bases, with 11 bases remaining between them. Germline CDR1 and CDR2: SGHTA and FQGNSA. This CDR3 spans 13 amino acids. The DNA of the CDR3 is TGTGCCAGCAGCGGAACGGGGTTCTACGAGCAGTACTTC. This encodes CASSGTGFYEQYF.

The rearrangement joins TRBV9 to TRBJ2-2, with 7 bases identical to TRBD2. The length of the CDR3 is 16 residues. V shed 0 bases, J shed 1 base, and the junction held 3 bases outside the gene matches. CDR1 SGDLS and CDR2 YYNGEE come from the germline V gene. The CDR3 is CASSVGGGMNTGELFF. For the CDR3, the DNA is TGTGCCAGCAGCGTAGGGGGGGGTATGAACACCGGGGAGCTGTTTTTT.

CDR3 nucleotides: TGTGCCAGCAGTTACTCGGAGGTACCTCCCCTTATGGAGCAGTTCTTC. As protein: CASSYSEVPPLMEQFF. The chain recombines TRBV6-5 with TRBJ2-1; TRBD2 is a possible D gene (5 bases). The V end was cut by 0 bases, the J end by 10 bases, with 19 bases between. Per germline, CDR1 MNHEY and CDR2 SVGAGI. The CDR3 covers 16 residues.

The chain has TRBV7-2 and TRBJ1-6, with D possibly TRBD1 on 5 matching bases. From germline, CDR1 is SGHTA and CDR2 FQGNSA. This CDR3 spans 14 amino acids. V lost 5 bases, J lost 3 bases, and 8 bases lay in between. The CDR3 nucleotides are TGTGCCAGCAGCGCCGACAGCTATAATTCACCCCTCCACTTT. Its protein is CASSADSYNSPLHF.

The rearrangement uses TRBV15 and TRBJ2-1, with 7 bases matching TRBD2. The CDR3 sequence is 14 residues long. Germline CDR1 LNHNV, CDR2 YYDKDF (reference sequence). The ends lost 0 bases at V and 9 bases at J; junction bases unmatched: 5. The CDR3 protein is CATSRDAGVSEQFF. As DNA, the CDR3 is TGTGCCACCAGCAGAGATGCGGGAGTAAGTGAGCAGTTCTTC.

The V gene is TRBV5-1, the J gene TRBJ2-2, with TRBD1 matching over 9 bases. V shed 0 bases, J shed 0 bases, and the junction held 0 bases outside the gene matches. The CDR3 has 16 amino acids. Looked up from germline, CDR1 is SGHRS and CDR2 is YFSETQ. The CDR3 protein is CASSLGQGANTGELFF. CDR3 coding DNA: TGCGCCAGCAGCTTGGGACAGGGGGCGAACACCGGGGAGCTGTTTTTT.

The chain is built from TRBV6-5 and TRBJ2-1, with TRBD2 as a possible D gene (6 bases). The CDR3 length is 14 residues. Germline V gene sequence: CDR1 MNHEY, CDR2 SVGAGI. The V end lost 6 bases, the J end lost 4 bases, and 13 bases lay between the germline ends. The CDR3 region has the DNA TGTGCCAGCAGCCCGCGGGGTGCTTACAATGAGCAGTTCTTC. This translates into CASSPRGAYNEQFF.

In its sample, this clone was seen a few times. The V gene is TRBV7-3, the J gene TRBJ2-4, with D maybe TRBD2 (5 bases). V was trimmed by 0 bases and J by 1 base, leaving 7 bases between them. In germline, CDR1 is SGHTA, CDR2 FQGTGA. This CDR3 comprises 15 residues. In DNA form, the CDR3 reads TGTGCCAGCAGCTTAACAGGCGGGGCCAAAAACATTCAGTACTTC. Encoded protein: CASSLTGGAKNIQYF.

The chain recombines TRBV5-1 with TRBJ2-7; TRBD1 is a possible D gene (6 bases). The CDR3 contains 14 residues. The ends were cut back, 1 base at V and 1 base at J, with 9 bases in the middle. Germline lookup yields CDR1 SGHRS and CDR2 YFSETQ. CDR3 nucleotides: TGCGCCAGCAGCTTGTCGGACAGTTCCTACGAGCAGTACTTC. Encoded protein: CASSLSDSSYEQYF.

In nucleotides, the CDR3 is TGTGCCAGCAGTCTACAGTACTCTGGAAACACCATATATTTT. It specifies CASSLQYSGNTIYF. The chain employs TRBV28 and TRBJ1-3, with D unresolved. Trimming cost V 5 bases and J 0 bases, with 8 bases left between them. Germline CDR1 reads MDHEN; CDR2 reads SYDVKM. The CDR3 runs to 14 residues.

This clone was picked up a small number of times. The chain uses TRBV28 and TRBJ2-3; 8 nucleotides line up with TRBD2. The V gene end was trimmed by 2 bases and the J gene end by 6 bases; junction bases not matched to a gene: 4. CDR3 length equals 14 residues. Germline V CDR1 and CDR2: MDHEN, SYDVKM. DNA for the CDR3: TGTGCCAGCAGTTTAGTGCCTAGCGGGGATACGCAGTATTTT. This translates into CASSLVPSGDTQYF.

This clone has a single count. This chain links TRBV27 with TRBJ2-1, with D perhaps TRBD2 (6 bases). Trimming took off 3 bases at V and 9 bases at J, with 6 bases between the two ends. Looked up from germline, CDR1 is MNHEY and CDR2 is SMNVEV (reference sequence). The CDR3 consists of 11 residues. The CDR3 DNA is TGTGCCAGCAGTTTCGGGAGTGAGCAGTTCTTC. Translating gives CASSFGSEQFF.

The chain employs TRBV9 and TRBJ2-1; D gene unclear. This CDR3 spans 14 amino acids. V was trimmed by 0 bases and J by 4 bases, leaving 8 bases between them. Germline CDR1 is SGDLS and CDR2 is YYNGEE. The chain's CDR3 is CASSVDTDYNEQFF. CDR3 sequence (DNA): TGTGCCAGCAGCGTAGACACAGATTACAATGAGCAGTTCTTC.

This chain connects TRBV7-2 to TRBJ1-1, with unresolved D. This CDR3 comprises 14 residues. CDR1 is SGHTA, CDR2 FQGNSA, per germline. V was pared by 3 bases and J by 1 base, with 9 bases between. The CDR3 coding sequence is TGTGCCAGCAGCTTCGAACAGACGAACACTGAAGCTTTCTTT. It is translated as CASSFEQTNTEAFF.

The rearrangement links TRBV13 to TRBJ2-7; tentatively, D is TRBD2 (6 bases). The CDR3 totals 13 residues. V gave up 4 bases and J gave up 3 bases, with 10 bases separating them. CDR1 is PRHDT and CDR2 is FYEKMQ in the germline V gene (reference sequence). The CDR3 sequence is CASSSTRDYEQYF. Here the CDR3 DNA reads TGTGCCAGCAGCTCGACTAGAGACTACGAGCAGTACTTC.

The chain carries TRBV5-1 and TRBJ2-2; 10 nucleotides align to TRBD2. Germline-derived CDR1 and CDR2 are SGHRS and YFSETQ. There are 15 residues in the CDR3. Trimming removed 1 base from V and 6 bases from J; junction bases left unmatched: 3. DNA of the CDR3: TGCGCCAGCAGCTTGCTTAGCGGGAGGTCCGGGGAGCTGTTTTTT. Translated: CASSLLSGRSGELFF.

This clone has only a few counts. CDR3 sequence: CASSFSDTQYF. CDR3 sequence (DNA): TGTGCCAGCAGTTTCTCAGATACGCAGTATTTT. V gene TRBV28 combines with J gene TRBJ2-3; D remains ambiguous. The germline CDR1 and CDR2 sequences are MDHEN and SYDVKM. The CDR3 extends over 11 amino acids. V was shortened by 3 bases and J by 4 bases, with 2 bases between the two germline ends.

The chain links TRBV9 to TRBJ2-3, with 7 bases aligning to TRBD1. The CDR3 spans 16 residues. Germline CDR1 and CDR2: SGDLS and YYNGEE. The ends lost 4 bases at V and 2 bases at J; junction bases unmatched: 10. The CDR3 nucleotides read TGTGCCAGCAGCTCCCAAACAGGGGACCCCACAGATACGCAGTATTTT. Its protein product is CASSSQTGDPTDTQYF. The whole variable domain, filled in from reference TRBV9 and TRBJ2-3, reads DSGVTQTPKHLITATGQRVTLRCSPRSGDLSVYWYQQSLDQGLQFLIQYYNGEERAKGNILERFSAQQFPDLHSELNLSSLELGDSALYFCASSSQTGDPTDTQYFGPGTRLTVL.